This T cell receptor (beta chain) emerged from a study of blood T cell repertoires in COVID-19. Study context: Specimens from acute and convalescent COVID-19 originated in the United States, Italy and Spain. T cells, B-cell-depleted T cells, or PBMCs provided the cDNA or gDNA that served as material.

Germline V lookup: CDR1 SGHRS, CDR2 YFSETQ. The CDR3 covers 15 residues. The V and J ends lost 2 bases and 0 bases, in that order; junction bases with no gene match: 3. Some clones are missing from TCRdb's copy, which holds only in-frame ones; the method was immunoSEQ multiplex PCR. The table shows roughly 150,000 clones, with approximately 80% occurring only once. The chain couples TRBV5-1 to TRBJ1-1; 8 bases match TRBD1. Sequenced: peripheral blood. The TCR sequence derives from a woman aged 45-60 years in a cohort sampled during active or convalescent COVID-19. The CDR3 reads CASSFLGQVNTEAFF. The CDR3 nucleotides are TGCGCCAGCAGCTTTTTGGGACAGGTGAACACTGAAGCTTTCTTT.